This TCR beta chain was recorded in a study of blood T cells in healthy people across ages. From germline, CDR1 is MNHEY and CDR2 SVGEGT. Germline trimming cut 7 bases from V and 6 bases from J; bases unmatched to any gene: 11. The CDR3 covers 15 residues. Every participating donor contributed about 10 milliliters of peripheral blood through a draw. Total RNA, at least 5.5 micrograms per sample, came from PBMCs. A second PCR, run for 7 to 11 cycles, used a sample-barcoded 5' primer plus a J-beta primer mix. TCRdb processed the 5' RACE reads anew with MiXCR; each CDR3 protein has one entry. Of hundreds of thousands of distinct CDR3 sequences listed, about 30% are singletons.

The source is a woman of 80 years or more in good health. V gene TRBV6-2 or TRBV6-3 combines with J gene TRBJ2-3; the match to TRBD1 covers 9 bases. The sequencing sample was made of blood. DNA of the CDR3: TGTGCCAGCACCCACGGGGACAGGGAAGCCGATACGCAGTATTTT. It yields the protein CASTHGDREADTQYF.